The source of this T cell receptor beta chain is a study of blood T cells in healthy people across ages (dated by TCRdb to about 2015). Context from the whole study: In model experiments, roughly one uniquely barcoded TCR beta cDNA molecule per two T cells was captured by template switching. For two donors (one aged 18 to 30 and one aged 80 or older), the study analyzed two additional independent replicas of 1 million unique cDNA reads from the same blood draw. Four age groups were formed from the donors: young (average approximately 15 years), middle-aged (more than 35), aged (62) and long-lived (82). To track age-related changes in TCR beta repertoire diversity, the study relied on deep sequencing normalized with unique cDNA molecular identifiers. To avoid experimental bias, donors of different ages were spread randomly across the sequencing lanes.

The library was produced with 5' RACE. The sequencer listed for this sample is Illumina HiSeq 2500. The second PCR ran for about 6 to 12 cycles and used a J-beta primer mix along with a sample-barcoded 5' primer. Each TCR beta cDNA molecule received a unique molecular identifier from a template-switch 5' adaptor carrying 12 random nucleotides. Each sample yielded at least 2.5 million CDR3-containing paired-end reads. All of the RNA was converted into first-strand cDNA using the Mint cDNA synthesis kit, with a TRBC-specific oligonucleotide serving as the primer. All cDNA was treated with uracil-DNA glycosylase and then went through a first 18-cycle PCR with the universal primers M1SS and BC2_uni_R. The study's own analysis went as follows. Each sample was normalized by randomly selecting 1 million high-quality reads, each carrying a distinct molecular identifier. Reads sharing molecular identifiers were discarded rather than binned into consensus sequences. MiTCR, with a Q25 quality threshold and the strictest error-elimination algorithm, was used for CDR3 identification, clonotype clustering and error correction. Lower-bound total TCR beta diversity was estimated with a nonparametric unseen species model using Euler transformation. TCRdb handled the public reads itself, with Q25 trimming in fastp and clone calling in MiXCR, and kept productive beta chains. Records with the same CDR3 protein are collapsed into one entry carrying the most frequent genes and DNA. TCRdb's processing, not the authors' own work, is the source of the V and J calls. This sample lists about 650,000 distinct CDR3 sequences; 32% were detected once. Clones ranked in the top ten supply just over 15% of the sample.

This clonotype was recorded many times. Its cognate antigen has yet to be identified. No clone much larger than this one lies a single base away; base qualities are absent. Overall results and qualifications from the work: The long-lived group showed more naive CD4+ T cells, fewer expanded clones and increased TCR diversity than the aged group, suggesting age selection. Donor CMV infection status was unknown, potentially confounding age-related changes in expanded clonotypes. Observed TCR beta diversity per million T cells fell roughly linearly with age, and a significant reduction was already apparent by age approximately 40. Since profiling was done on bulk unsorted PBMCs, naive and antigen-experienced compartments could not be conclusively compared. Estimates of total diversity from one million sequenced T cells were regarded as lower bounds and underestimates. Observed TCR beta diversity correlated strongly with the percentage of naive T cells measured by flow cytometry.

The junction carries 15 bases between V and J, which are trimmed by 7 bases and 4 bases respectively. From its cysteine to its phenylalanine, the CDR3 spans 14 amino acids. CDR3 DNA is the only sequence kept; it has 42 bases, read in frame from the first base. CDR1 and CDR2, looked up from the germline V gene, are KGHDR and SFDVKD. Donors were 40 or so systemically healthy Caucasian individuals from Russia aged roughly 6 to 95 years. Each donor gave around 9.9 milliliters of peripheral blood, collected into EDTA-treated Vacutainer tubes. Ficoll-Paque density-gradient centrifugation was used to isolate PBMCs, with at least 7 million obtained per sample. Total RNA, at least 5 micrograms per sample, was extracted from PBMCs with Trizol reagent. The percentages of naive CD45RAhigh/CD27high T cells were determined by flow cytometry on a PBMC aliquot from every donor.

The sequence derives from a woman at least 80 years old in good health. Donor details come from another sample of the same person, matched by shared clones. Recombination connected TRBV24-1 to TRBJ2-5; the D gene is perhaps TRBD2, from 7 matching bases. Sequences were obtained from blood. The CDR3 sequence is CATRGGGLGETQYF. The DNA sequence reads TGTGCCACCAGGGGCGGGGGCCTGGGAGAGACCCAGTACTTC.